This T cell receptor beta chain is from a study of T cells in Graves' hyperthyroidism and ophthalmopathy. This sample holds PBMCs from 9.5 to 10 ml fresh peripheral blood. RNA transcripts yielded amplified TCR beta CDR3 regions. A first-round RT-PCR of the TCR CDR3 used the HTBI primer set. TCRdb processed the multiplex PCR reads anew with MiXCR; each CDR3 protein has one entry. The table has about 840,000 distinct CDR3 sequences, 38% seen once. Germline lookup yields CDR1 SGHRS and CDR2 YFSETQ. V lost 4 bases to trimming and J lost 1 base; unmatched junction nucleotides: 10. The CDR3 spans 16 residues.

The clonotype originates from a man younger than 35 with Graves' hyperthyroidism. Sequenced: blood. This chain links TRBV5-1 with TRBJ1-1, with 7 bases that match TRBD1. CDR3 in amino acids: CASSLRGNTRNTEAFF. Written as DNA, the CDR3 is TGCGCCAGCAGCCTCAGGGGGAACACTCGGAACACTGAAGCTTTCTTT.